This T cell receptor beta chain derives from a study of beta chain features in type 1 diabetes. Germline V lookup: CDR1 SGHTA, CDR2 FQGNSA. After removal of 2 bases from V and 4 bases from J, the junction contained 5 bases not matched to a gene. The CDR3 consists of 15 residues. Sequencing targeted expressed TCRB transcripts, as all isolated RNA had been reverse transcribed. Data came from immunoSEQ multiplex PCR; TCRdb stores just in-frame clones and leaves some out. The table has around 260,000 clones, roughly 20% seen once; the top ten hold about 0.027%. Sorting based on CD45RO/CCR7/CD25/CD127/CD95/CD27 separated CD4+ naive, central memory, regulatory and stem cell-like memory cells. Study results and limitations: Reduced insertions and increased deletions marked VDJ junctions in type 1 diabetes patients. Type 1 diabetes patients had TCRB CDR3s that were shorter (moderately but significantly so) in all four CD4+ subsets. Patients and controls would share equally any PCR tilt toward shorter templates.

In regard to this clone: Its cognate antigen is unknown.

The sample comprised naive CD4+ T cells from blood. This clonotype was obtained from a woman in her 40s with type 1 diabetes. This chain links TRBV7-2 with TRBJ1-5; 7 bases agree with TRBD1. The CDR3 bases are TGTGCCAGCAGCTTATACGGGACAGAAAATCAGCCCCAGCATTTT. It is translated as CASSLYGTENQPQHF.